This T cell receptor (beta chain) was found in a study of control samples from healthy donors and cancer patients. Assay used: immunoSEQ multiplex PCR; TCRdb lists only in-frame clones, some missing. The sample yields about 57,000 clones, 94% seen once. CDR1 is GTSNPN and CDR2 is SVGIG in the germline V gene (reference sequence). This CDR3 has 16 amino acids. After removal of 0 bases from V and 8 bases from J, the junction contained 12 bases not matched to a gene. Specimen: blood. The receptor was derived from a man aged 30 to 39 in good health. This chain links TRBV30 with TRBJ2-2, with 7 bases that match TRBD2. The CDR3 bases are TGTGCCTGGAGTGTTAGACTAGCAGCCAAGGGAGGGGAGCTGTTTTTT. Translated: CAWSVRLAAKGGELFF.